These T cell receptor beta chains were read from a single sample in a study of blood T cell repertoires in COVID-19. Some clones are missing from TCRdb's copy, which holds only in-frame ones; the method was immunoSEQ multiplex PCR. Here the sample spans roughly 400,000 clones, about 87% being singletons. Sequenced input: PBMCs or T cells enriched from blood (not recorded which). These receptors originate from a woman between 50 and 59 years old who had recovered from COVID-19. CDR3s include the opening cysteine and the closing phenylalanine or tryptophan.

j_gene	v_gene	CDR3aa
TRBJ1-6	TRBV25-1	CASSEFGGDSPLHF
TRBJ1-4	TRBV2	CASRDRGNEKLFF
TRBJ2-5	TRBV6-2/TRBV6-3	CASSYSTGAIVQETQYF
TRBJ1-6	TRBV5-1	CASSYRGENSPLHF
TRBJ1-5	TRBV7-8	CASSFGVRGKQPQHF
TRBJ2-1	TRBV12-3/TRBV12-4	CASKIEREQFF
TRBJ1-2	TRBV29-1	CSVSDSPEEGYTF
TRBJ2-3	TRBV5-1	CASSLGGQGGTDTQYF
TRBJ1-1	TRBV30	CAGRGAYTEAFF
TRBJ1-5	TRBV27	CASSTRDSWSPQHF
TRBJ1-3	TRBV6-5	CASSSRSGNTIYF
TRBJ2-7	TRBV28	CASSFQGSPSSYEQYF
TRBJ2-2	TRBV11-3	CASSLTSPGELFF
TRBJ2-7	TRBV27	CASSVGGFYEQYF
TRBJ2-2	TRBV6-5	CASSYWGGGTGELFF
TRBJ1-5	TRBV7-9	CASSLSTTGGSQHF
TRBJ1-1	TRBV7-9	CASSLSPGMNTEAFF
TRBJ2-7	TRBV5-1	CASSMSQGSTEQYF
TRBJ1-1	TRBV6-5	CASSLQVRTEAFF
TRBJ1-2	TRBV7-2	CASSLGDRNYGYTF
TRBJ1-2	TRBV2	CAGVGVVSPTNYGYTF
TRBJ1-2	TRBV24-1	CATSDARQGPNYGYTF
TRBJ2-6	TRBV7-9	CASSLSLGANVLTF
TRBJ1-2	TRBV10-3	CAISDEEGYGYTF
TRBJ2-7	TRBV5-1	CASSLEVGVGEQYF
TRBJ2-7	TRBV3-1/TRBV3-2	CASSQEGPYEQYF
TRBJ2-2	TRBV5-6	CASSRRDRDVTGELFF
TRBJ1-2	TRBV3-1/TRBV3-2	CASSQAAGQGYGYTF
TRBJ1-2	TRBV14	CASSRDSNYGYTF
TRBJ2-2	TRBV7-3	CASSPRDREAGELFF
TRBJ2-2	TRBV12-3/TRBV12-4	CASSWEGNGELFF
TRBJ2-7	TRBV2	CASEEDRYTYEQYF
TRBJ1-1	TRBV30	CAWIPRQSDNTEAFF
TRBJ2-3	TRBV27	CASSTSWTSTDTQYF
TRBJ2-5	TRBV6-1	CASSERTSGRYQETQYF
TRBJ1-2	TRBV28	CASTPGGVLYGYTF
TRBJ2-7	TRBV3-1/TRBV3-2	CASSQSGNAYEQYF
TRBJ1-5	TRBV28	CASSLSFGTDNQPQHF
TRBJ1-1	TRBV12-3/TRBV12-4	CASSLVLGAPAFF
TRBJ1-3	TRBV25-1	CASSERGTGTTRTIYF
TRBJ1-1	TRBV28	CASSSRTEAFF
TRBJ1-2	TRBV28	CASSTTGTKPGYTF
TRBJ2-4	TRBV18	CASSPLGQGVKNIQYF
TRBJ1-5	TRBV6-5	CASSPKGPDNQPQHF
TRBJ1-5	TRBV4-1	CASSYGGEKEHF
TRBJ1-6	TRBV7-6	CASSRKLGGQDGSPLHF
TRBJ1-5	TRBV6-1	CASSEIFGRGNGHF
TRBJ2-4	TRBV28	CASSLIGGNIQYF